These 20 T cell receptor beta chains originate from one sample sequenced in a study of blood T cell repertoires in COVID-19. Measured with immunoSEQ multiplex PCR; TCRdb has only the in-frame clones, and not every one. The sample holds some 80,000 clones, around 81% seen once. The sequencing sample was made of peripheral blood. The receptor set was obtained from a human donor in a cohort sampled during active COVID-19.

CDR3 in DNA: TGTGCCAGCAGCGGAAGCGGGAGGGCCCAAGAGACCCAGTACTTC. Translation gives CASSGSGRAQETQYF. The chain links TRBV5-5 to TRBJ2-5; TRBD2 aligns across 10 bases. Germline CDR1 is SGHKS and CDR2 is YYEKEE (reference sequence). V was clipped by 4 bases and J by 1 base; unmatched bases: 4. This CDR3 spans 15 amino acids.

The gene calls are TRBV28 and TRBJ1-1, with TRBD1 matching 7 bases. V was pared by 3 bases and J by 1 base, with 2 bases of the junction left unmatched. CDR1 is MDHEN and CDR2 is SYDVKM in the germline V gene. This CDR3 comprises 14 residues. The CDR3 DNA follows: TGTGCCAGCAGTTTTGGGACAGCGAACACTGAAGCTTTCTTT. This gives the protein CASSFGTANTEAFF.

The V gene is TRBV5-1, the J gene TRBJ2-4; 8 positions agree with TRBD1. Per the germline V gene, CDR1 is SGHRS and CDR2 is YFSETQ. Trimming at V came to 4 bases and at J to 8 bases, leaving 5 bases not matched to a gene. This CDR3 comprises 13 residues. DNA for the CDR3: TGCGCCAGCAGCGGACAGGGTGTGGACATTCAGTACTTC. This sequence encodes CASSGQGVDIQYF.

The chain links TRBV2 to TRBJ1-1; no firm D call. The V end was cut by 3 bases, the J end by 9 bases, with 11 bases between. This CDR3 has 12 residues. The germline CDR1 and CDR2 sequences are SNHLY and FYNNEI. The CDR3 DNA sequence: TGTGCCAGCAGTGACCATTCGAGAAAAGCTTTCTTT. Encoded protein: CASSDHSRKAFF.

The chain joins TRBV10-1 to TRBJ2-4; 10 bases line up with TRBD2. Trimming at V came to 3 bases and at J to 0 bases, leaving 14 bases not matched to a gene. The germline CDR1 and CDR2 sequences are WNHNN and SYGVQD (reference sequence). The CDR3 length is 20 residues. The CDR3, as DNA: TGCGCCAGCAGTGACAACAGGGAGGAGCGGGGGGGGCTAGCCAAAAACATTCAGTACTTC. Amino acid sequence: CASSDNREERGGLAKNIQYF.

This chain uses TRBV7-2 with TRBJ1-2, with D unresolved. The CDR3 runs to 15 residues. V dropped 1 base and J dropped 3 bases, with 12 bases sitting between them. The germline gives CDR1 SGHTA, CDR2 FQGNSA. CDR3 loop: CASSLVVGRDYGYTF. The CDR3 DNA follows: TGTGCCAGCAGCTTAGTCGTGGGCAGAGACTATGGCTACACCTTC. The entire variable domain, with the rest obtained from reference TRBV7-2 and TRBJ1-2, is as follows: GAGVSQSPSNKVTEKGKDVELRCDPISGHTALYWYRQSLGQGLEFLIYFQGNSAPDKSGLPSDRFSAERTGGSVSTLTIQRTQQEDSAVYLCASSLVVGRDYGYTFGSGTRLTVV.

The sample holds one count of this clone. The V call is TRBV28, the J call TRBJ1-5; tentatively, D is TRBD1 (6 bases). The CDR3 has 20 amino acids. Germline CDR1 reads MDHEN; CDR2 reads SYDVKM. Trimming took off 2 bases at V and 0 bases at J, with 23 bases between the two ends. As DNA, the CDR3 is TGTGCCAGCAGTTTACCTCGGGGGGGGGCCGTGAACCTTAGCAATCAGCCCCAGCATTTT. This translates into CASSLPRGGAVNLSNQPQHF.

This clone is a singleton in its sample. The chain joins TRBV18 to TRBJ1-3; D ambiguous. The CDR3 totals 17 residues. The germline V gene encodes CDR1 KGHSH and CDR2 LQKENI. V lost 1 base to trimming and J lost 0 bases, with 13 bases between them. CDR3 bases: TGTGCCAGCTCACCACGGGAGTGGGTCCTCTCTGGAAACACCATATATTTT. This sequence encodes CASSPREWVLSGNTIYF.

V usage is TRBV6-5 and J usage is TRBJ2-5; TRBD1 might be the D (6 bases). The CDR3 runs to 14 residues. V was pared by 4 bases and J by 2 bases, with 11 bases between. Germline V lookup: CDR1 MNHEY, CDR2 SVGAGI. The CDR3 DNA follows: TGTGCCAGCAGTTCCCTCGGGACACAAGAGACCCAGTACTTC. Translation: CASSSLGTQETQYF.

The chain joins TRBV10-3 to TRBJ1-5; 7 positions agree with TRBD1. V lost 6 bases, J lost 4 bases, and 3 bases stayed unmatched. This CDR3 is built from 13 residues. Per germline, CDR1 ENHRY and CDR2 SYGVKD. For the CDR3, the DNA is TGTGCCATCAGGCCGACAGGGAATCAGCCCCAGCATTTT. Its protein product is CAIRPTGNQPQHF.

This chain uses TRBV13 with TRBJ2-1; 8 nucleotides agree with TRBD2. Germline V gives CDR1 PRHDT, CDR2 FYEKMQ (reference sequence). The CDR3 contains 15 residues. The ends lost 6 bases at V and 4 bases at J; junction bases unmatched: 8. The CDR3 loop reads CASSLRTSNYNEQFF. CDR3 DNA: TGTGCCAGCAGTCTAAGGACTAGCAATTACAATGAGCAGTTCTTC.

This clone was observed a single time. The chain uses TRBV5-5 and TRBJ2-7; TRBD2 agrees at 12 bases. Germline V gene lookup returns CDR1 SGHKS and CDR2 YYEKEE (reference sequence). The J segment lost 0 bases and the V segment lost 2 bases, leaving 9 bases of the junction unmatched. The CDR3 is 18 amino acids. The CDR3 coding sequence is TGTGCCAGCAGCTTTACCGAGACTAGCGGGAGTATCTCCTACGAGCAGTACGTC. It translates to CASSFTETSGSISYEQYV.

This chain uses TRBV24-1 with TRBJ2-3, with a tentative D call TRBD2 (5 bases). CDR3 length: 15 amino acids. Germline CDR1 is KGHDR and CDR2 is SFDVKD. The V end lost 5 bases, the J end lost 3 bases, and 14 bases lay between the germline ends. The DNA of the CDR3 is TGTGCCACCAGTGCGGCGGGTTTCGGTACAGATACGCAGTATTTT. This codes for CATSAAGFGTDTQYF.

The V gene is TRBV30, the J gene TRBJ1-2; D is ambiguous. CDR1 is GTSNPN and CDR2 is SVGIG in the germline V gene (reference sequence). There are 13 residues in the CDR3. Trimming removed 3 bases at V and 4 bases at J, with 12 bases between. CDR3 sequence: CAWRGTKSYGYTF. CDR3 nucleotides: TGTGCCTGGAGGGGCACCAAAAGCTATGGCTACACCTTC.

The genes are TRBV30 and TRBJ1-2; D ambiguous. The CDR3 is made up of 13 amino acids. Germline assignment: CDR1 GTSNPN and CDR2 SVGIG (reference sequence). The V gene lost 5 bases and the J gene lost 5 bases, with 15 bases spanning the gap. In DNA, the CDR3 is TGTGCCTGGTATCGGGGAATGGATTATGGCTACACCTTC. Translation gives CAWYRGMDYGYTF.

The sample holds a few counts of this clone. The chain has TRBV5-8 and TRBJ2-7, with 8 bases aligning to TRBD2. The germline V gene encodes CDR1 SGHTS and CDR2 YDEGEE. The V and J ends lost 3 bases and 2 bases, in that order; junction bases with no gene match: 7. The CDR3 consists of 15 residues. As DNA, the CDR3 is TGTGCCAGCAGCTCCTTAGCGGGGCCGGCCTACGAGCAGTACTTC. It codes for CASSSLAGPAYEQYF.

V and J are TRBV10-3 and TRBJ1-1, with a tentative D call TRBD1 (6 bases). V was cut by 10 bases and J by 1 base, with 10 bases left in between. The CDR3 runs to 12 residues. Germline values: CDR1 ENHRY, CDR2 SYGVKD. The CDR3 nucleotides read TGTGCCACTATGGACAGGAACACTGAAGCTTTCTTT. Amino acids: CATMDRNTEAFF.

There are a few counts of this clone. The chain links TRBV3-1 (or the pseudogene TRBV3-2) to TRBJ2-1; 9 positions agree with TRBD2. The CDR3 spans 17 residues. Per the germline V gene, CDR1 is LGHDT and CDR2 is YNNKEL (reference sequence). The ends lost 1 base at V and 6 bases at J; junction bases unmatched: 10. The CDR3 DNA sequence: TGTGCCAGCAGCCAAGTCATTTTGGCGGGAGGGCGCAATGAGCAGTTCTTC. It is translated as CASSQVILAGGRNEQFF.

The genes are TRBV6-2 or TRBV6-3 and TRBJ1-1; TRBD1 is a possible D gene (5 bases). The germline CDR1 and CDR2 sequences are MNHEY and SVGEGT. The CDR3 is 11 amino acids. The V gene lost 4 bases and the J gene lost 5 bases, with 5 bases spanning the gap. In DNA, the CDR3 is TGTGCCAGCAGTTCAGGGACTGAAGCTTTCTTT. This codes for CASSSGTEAFF.

The sample holds a few counts of this clone. J is TRBJ2-1 and V is TRBV13; 7 positions match TRBD2. The CDR3 length is 16 residues. V trimming: 0 bases; J trimming: 0 bases; junction bases outside the gene matches: 2. CDR1 is PRHDT, CDR2 FYEKMQ, per germline (reference sequence). The CDR3 sequence is CASSLGSSGSYNEQFF. CDR3 bases: TGTGCCAGCAGCTTAGGCTCTAGCGGCTCCTACAATGAGCAGTTCTTC. The variable domain in full, with the rest retrieved from reference TRBV13 and TRBJ2-1, is AAGVIQSPRHLIKEKRETATLKCYPIPRHDTVYWYQQGPGQDPQFLISFYEKMQSDKGSIPDRFSAQQFSDYHSELNMSSLELGDSALYFCASSLGSSGSYNEQFFGPGTRLTVL.